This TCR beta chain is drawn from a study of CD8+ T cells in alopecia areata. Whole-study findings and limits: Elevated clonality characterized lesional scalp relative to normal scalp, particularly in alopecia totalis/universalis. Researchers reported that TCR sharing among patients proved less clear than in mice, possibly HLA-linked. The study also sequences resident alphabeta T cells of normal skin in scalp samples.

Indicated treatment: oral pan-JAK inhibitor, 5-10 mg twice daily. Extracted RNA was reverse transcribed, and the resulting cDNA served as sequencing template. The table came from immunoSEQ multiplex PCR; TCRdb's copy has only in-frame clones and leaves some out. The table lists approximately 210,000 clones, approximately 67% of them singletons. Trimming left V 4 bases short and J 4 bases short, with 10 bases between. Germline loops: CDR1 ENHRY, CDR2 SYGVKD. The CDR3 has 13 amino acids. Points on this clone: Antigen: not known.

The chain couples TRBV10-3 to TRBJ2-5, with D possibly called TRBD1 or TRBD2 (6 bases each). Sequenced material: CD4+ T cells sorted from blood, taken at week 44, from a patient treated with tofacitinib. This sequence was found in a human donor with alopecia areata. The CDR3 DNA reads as TGTGCCATCAGTGCTGGAGGGGGAGAGACCCAGTACTTC. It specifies CAISAGGGETQYF.